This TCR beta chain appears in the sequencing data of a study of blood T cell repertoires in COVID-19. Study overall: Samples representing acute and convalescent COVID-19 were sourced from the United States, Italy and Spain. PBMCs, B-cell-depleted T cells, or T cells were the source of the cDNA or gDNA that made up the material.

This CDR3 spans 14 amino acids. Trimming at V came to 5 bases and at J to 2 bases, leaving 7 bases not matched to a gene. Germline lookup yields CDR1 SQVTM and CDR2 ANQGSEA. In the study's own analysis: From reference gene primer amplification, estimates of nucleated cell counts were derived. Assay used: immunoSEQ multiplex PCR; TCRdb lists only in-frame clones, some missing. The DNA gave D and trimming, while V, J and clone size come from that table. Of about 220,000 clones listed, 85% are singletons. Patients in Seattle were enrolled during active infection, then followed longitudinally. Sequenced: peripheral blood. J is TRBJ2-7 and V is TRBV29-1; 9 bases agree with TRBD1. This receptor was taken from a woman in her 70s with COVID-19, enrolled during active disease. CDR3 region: CSVSGRQGAYEQYF. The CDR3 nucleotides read TGCAGCGTTAGCGGAAGACAGGGGGCCTACGAGCAGTACTTC.